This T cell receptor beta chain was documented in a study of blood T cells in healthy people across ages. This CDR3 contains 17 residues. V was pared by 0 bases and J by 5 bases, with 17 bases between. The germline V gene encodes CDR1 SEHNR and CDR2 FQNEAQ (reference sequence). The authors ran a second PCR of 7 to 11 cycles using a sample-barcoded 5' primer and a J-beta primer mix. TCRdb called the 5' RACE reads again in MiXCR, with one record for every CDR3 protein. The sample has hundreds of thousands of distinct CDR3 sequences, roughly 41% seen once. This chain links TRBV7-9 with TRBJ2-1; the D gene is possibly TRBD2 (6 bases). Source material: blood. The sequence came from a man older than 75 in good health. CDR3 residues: CASSLAEGGVDNNEQFF. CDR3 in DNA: TGTGCCAGCAGCTTAGCCGAGGGCGGGGTAGACAACAATGAGCAGTTCTTC.